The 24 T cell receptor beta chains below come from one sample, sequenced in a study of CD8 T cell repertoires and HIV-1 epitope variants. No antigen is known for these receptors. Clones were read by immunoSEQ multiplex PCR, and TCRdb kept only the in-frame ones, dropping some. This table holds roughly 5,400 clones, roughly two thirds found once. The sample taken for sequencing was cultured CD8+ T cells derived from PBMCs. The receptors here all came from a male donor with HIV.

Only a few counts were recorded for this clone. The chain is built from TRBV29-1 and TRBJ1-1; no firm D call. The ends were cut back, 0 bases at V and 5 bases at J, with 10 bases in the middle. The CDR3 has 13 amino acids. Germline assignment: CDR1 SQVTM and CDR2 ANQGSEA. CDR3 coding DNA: TGCAGCGTTGAAGAGAAGGGCCGAACTGAAGCTTTCTTT. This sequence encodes CSVEEKGRTEAFF.

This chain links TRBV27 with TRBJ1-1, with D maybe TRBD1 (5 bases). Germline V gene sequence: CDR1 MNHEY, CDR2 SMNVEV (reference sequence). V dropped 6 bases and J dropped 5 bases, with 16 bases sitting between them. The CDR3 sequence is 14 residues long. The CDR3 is CASRSGDGGTEAFF. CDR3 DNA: TGTGCCAGCAGATCCGGAGACGGGGGGACTGAAGCTTTCTTT.

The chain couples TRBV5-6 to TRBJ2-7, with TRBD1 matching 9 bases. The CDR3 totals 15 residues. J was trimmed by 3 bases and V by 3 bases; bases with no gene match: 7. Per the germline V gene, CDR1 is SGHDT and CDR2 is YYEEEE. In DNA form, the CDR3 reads TGTGCCAGCAGCTGGGGGACAGGGCGAAGCTACGAGCAGTACTTC. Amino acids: CASSWGTGRSYEQYF.

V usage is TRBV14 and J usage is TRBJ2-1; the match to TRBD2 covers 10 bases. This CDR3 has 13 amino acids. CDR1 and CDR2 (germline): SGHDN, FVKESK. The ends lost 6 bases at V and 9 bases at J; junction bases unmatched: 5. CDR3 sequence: CASRLAGEGEQFF. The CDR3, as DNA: TGTGCCAGCAGGCTAGCGGGAGAAGGTGAGCAGTTCTTC.

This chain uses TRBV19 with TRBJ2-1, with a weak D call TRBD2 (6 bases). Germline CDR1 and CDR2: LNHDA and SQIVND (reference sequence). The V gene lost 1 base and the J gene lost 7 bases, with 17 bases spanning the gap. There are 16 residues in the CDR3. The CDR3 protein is CASSIGWTNLGNEQFF. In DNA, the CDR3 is TGTGCCAGTAGTATAGGTTGGACTAACCTAGGGAATGAGCAGTTCTTC. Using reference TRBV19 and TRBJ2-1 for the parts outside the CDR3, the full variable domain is DGGITQSPKYLFRKEGQNVTLSCEQNLNHDAMYWYRQDPGQGLRLIYYSQIVNDFQKGDIAEGYSVSREKKESFPLTVTSAQKNPTAFYLCASSIGWTNLGNEQFFGPGTRLTVL.

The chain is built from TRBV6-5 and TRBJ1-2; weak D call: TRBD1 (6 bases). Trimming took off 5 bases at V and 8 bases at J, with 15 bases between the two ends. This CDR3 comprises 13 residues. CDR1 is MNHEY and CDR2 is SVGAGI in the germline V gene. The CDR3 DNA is TGTGCCAGCAGTCCAGGAACAGGGCTGGGCTACACCTTC. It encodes CASSPGTGLGYTF.

CDR3 DNA sequence: TGTGCCAGCAGTCTAAGAGGGGGCAGTCAGCCCCAGCATTTT. Translated, it gives CASSLRGGSQPQHF. This rearrangement joins TRBV28 to TRBJ1-5, with 7 bases aligning to TRBD1. Germline loops: CDR1 MDHEN, CDR2 SYDVKM. Trimming at V came to 5 bases and at J to 6 bases, leaving 7 bases not matched to a gene. This CDR3 region has 14 residues.

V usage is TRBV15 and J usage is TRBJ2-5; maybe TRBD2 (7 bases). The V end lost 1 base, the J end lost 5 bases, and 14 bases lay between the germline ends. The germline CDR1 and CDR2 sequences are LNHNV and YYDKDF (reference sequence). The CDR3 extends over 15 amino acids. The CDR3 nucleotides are TGTGCCACCAGCAGAGCTCTACAGGGAGGGGAGACCCAGTACTTC. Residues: CATSRALQGGETQYF.

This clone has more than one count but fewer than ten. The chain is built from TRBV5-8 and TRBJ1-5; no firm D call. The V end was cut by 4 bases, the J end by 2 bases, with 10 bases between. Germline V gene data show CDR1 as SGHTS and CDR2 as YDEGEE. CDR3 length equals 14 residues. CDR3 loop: CASSRRMGNQPQHF. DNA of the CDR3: TGTGCCAGCAGCCGTCGAATGGGCAATCAGCCCCAGCATTTT.

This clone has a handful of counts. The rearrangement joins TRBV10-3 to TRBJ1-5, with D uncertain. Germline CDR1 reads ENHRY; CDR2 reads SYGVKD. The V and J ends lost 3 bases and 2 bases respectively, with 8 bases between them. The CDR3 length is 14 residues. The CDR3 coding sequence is TGTGCCATCAGTGATCGGGGTGGCAATCAGCCCCAGCATTTT. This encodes CAISDRGGNQPQHF.

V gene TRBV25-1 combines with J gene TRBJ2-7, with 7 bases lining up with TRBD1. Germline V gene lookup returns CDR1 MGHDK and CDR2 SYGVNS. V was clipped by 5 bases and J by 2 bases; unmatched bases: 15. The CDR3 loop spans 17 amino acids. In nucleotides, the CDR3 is TGTGCCAGCAGTCCGACCGTAGGATTGGGACAGCCCTACGAGCAGTACTTC. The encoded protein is CASSPTVGLGQPYEQYF.

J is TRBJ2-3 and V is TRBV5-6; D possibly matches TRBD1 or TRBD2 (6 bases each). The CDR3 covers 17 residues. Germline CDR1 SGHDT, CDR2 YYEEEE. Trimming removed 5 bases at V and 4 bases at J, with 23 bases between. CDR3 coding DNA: TGTGCCAGCAGTCCCTTGCCCCCCGGGGGCCGGGCAGATACGCAGTATTTT. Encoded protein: CASSPLPPGGRADTQYF.

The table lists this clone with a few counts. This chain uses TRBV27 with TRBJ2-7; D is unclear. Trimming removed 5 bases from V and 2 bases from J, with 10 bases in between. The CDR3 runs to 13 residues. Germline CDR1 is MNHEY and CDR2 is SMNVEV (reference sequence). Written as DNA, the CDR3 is TGTGCCAGCAGTCCCGCCCGAACCTACGAGCAGTACTTC. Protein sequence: CASSPARTYEQYF.

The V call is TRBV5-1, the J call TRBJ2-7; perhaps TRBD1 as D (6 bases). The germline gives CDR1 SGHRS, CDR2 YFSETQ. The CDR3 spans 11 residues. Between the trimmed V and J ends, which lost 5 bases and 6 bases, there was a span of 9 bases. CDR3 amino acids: CASRTGSEQYF. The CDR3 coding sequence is TGCGCCAGCAGAACAGGGTCCGAGCAGTACTTC.

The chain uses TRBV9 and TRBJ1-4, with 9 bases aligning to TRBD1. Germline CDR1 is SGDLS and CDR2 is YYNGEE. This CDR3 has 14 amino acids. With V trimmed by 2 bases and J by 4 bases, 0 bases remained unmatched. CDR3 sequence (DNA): TGTGCCAGCAGCGTGGGACAGGGTAATGAAAAACTGTTTTTT. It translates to CASSVGQGNEKLFF.

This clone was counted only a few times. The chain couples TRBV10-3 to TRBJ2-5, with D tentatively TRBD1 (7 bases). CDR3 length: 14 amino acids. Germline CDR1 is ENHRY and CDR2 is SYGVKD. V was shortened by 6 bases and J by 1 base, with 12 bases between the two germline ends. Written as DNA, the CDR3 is TGTGCCATCAGGCGGGACAGCAGCCAAGAGACCCAGTACTTC. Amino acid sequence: CAIRRDSSQETQYF.

The CDR3 DNA reads TGTGCCAGCAGACGTGGAGGATCATGGTTTGAAAAACTGTTTTTT. Translation: CASRRGGSWFEKLFF. V and J are TRBV27 and TRBJ1-4, with unresolved D. The CDR3 runs 15 residues. The germline CDR1 and CDR2 sequences are MNHEY and SMNVEV (reference sequence). Trimming took 6 bases from V and 7 from J, leaving 18 bases between them.

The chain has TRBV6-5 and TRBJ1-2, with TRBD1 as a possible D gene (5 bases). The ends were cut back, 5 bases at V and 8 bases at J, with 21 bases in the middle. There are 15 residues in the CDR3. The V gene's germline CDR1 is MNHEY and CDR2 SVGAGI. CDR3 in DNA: TGTGCCAGCAGTGGTCGGGAGTCTGCTGGGGGAGGCTACACCTTC. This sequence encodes CASSGRESAGGGYTF.

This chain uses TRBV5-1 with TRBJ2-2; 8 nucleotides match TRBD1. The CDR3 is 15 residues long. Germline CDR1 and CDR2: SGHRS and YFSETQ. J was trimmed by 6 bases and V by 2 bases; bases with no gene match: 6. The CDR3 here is CASSLSRGLSGELFF. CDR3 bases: TGCGCCAGCAGCTTAAGCAGGGGGCTGTCCGGGGAGCTGTTTTTT.

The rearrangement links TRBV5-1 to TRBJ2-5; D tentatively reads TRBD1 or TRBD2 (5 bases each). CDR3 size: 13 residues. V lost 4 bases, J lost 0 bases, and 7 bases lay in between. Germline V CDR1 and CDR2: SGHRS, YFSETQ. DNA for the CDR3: TGCGCCAGCAGCGGGGGATACCAAGAGACCCAGTACTTC. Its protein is CASSGGYQETQYF.

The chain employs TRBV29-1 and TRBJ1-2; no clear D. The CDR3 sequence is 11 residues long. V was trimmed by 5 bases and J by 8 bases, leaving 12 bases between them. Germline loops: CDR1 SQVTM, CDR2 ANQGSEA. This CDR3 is CSVFIGGGYTF. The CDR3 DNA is TGCAGCGTTTTCATCGGAGGCGGCTACACCTTC.

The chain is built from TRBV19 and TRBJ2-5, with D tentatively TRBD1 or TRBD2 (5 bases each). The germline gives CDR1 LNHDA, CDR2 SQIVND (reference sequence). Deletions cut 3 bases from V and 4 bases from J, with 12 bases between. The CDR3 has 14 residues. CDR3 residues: CASSIGTFLETQYF. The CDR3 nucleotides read TGTGCCAGTAGTATCGGGACGTTCCTAGAGACCCAGTACTTC.

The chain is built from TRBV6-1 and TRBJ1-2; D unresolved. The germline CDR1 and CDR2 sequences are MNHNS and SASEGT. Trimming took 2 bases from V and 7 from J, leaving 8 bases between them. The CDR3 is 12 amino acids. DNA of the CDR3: TGTGCCAGCAGTGAATCGGGCCTTGGCTACACCTTC. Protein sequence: CASSESGLGYTF.

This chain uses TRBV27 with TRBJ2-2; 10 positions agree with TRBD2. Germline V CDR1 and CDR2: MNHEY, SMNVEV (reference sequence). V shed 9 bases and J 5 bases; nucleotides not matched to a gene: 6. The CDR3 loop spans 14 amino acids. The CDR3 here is CASEPSGRTGELFF. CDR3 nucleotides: TGTGCCAGTGAGCCTAGCGGGAGAACCGGGGAGCTGTTTTTT.